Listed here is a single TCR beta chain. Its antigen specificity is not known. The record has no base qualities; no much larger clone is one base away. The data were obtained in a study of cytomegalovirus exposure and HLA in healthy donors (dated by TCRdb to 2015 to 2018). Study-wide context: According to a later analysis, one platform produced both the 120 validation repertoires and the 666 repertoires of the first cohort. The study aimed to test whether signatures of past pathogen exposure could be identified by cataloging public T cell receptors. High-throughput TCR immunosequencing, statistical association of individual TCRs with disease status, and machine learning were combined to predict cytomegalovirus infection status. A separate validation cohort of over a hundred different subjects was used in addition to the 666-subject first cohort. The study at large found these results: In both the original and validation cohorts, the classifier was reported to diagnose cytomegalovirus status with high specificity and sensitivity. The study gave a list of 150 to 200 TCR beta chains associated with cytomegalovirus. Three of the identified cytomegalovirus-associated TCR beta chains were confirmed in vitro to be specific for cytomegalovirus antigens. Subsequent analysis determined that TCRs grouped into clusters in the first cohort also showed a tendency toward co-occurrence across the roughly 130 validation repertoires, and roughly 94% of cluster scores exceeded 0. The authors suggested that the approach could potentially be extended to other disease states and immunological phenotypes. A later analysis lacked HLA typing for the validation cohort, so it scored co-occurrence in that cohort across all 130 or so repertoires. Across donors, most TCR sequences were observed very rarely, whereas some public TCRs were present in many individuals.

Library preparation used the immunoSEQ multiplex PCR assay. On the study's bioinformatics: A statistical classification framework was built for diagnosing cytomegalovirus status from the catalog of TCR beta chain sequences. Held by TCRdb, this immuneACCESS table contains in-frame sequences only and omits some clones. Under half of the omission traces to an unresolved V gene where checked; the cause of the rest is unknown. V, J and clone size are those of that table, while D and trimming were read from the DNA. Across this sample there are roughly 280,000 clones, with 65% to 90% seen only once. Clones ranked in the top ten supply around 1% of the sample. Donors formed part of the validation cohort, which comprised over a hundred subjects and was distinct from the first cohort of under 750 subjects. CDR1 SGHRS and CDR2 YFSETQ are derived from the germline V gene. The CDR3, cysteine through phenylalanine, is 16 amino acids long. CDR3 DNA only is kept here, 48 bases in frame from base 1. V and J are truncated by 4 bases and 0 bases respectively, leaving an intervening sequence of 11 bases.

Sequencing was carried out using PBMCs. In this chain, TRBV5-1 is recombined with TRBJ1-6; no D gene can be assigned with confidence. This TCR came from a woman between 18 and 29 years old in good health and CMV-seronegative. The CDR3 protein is CASSPQKSSYNSPLHF. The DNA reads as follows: TGCGCCAGCAGCCCCCAGAAAAGCTCCTATAATTCACCCCTCCACTTT.